This entry concerns a single T cell receptor beta chain. Its antigen is undetermined. TCR alpha and beta CDR3 regions were amplified from RNA using iRepertoire nested multiplex PCR. For one-step reverse transcription and amplification, roughly 85-450 ng of tissue mRNA or PBMC total RNA was used. One entry per CDR3 protein, called by TCRdb with MiXCR from the multiplex PCR reads. The data contain about 130,000 distinct CDR3 sequences, 24% of them singletons. These data are taken from a study of glioma-infiltrating T cells. Points from the study as a whole: Only very few CDR3 sequences appeared in both tissue and blood. Above-expected tissue-blood divergence occurred in all gliomas, most in low-grade ones.

Germline-derived CDR1 and CDR2 are SEHNR and FQNEAQ (reference sequence). V lost 3 bases and J lost 8, with 10 bases in between. This CDR3 has 13 amino acids. The V and J genes are TRBV7-9 and TRBJ2-2; D remains ambiguous. The sequence was collected from a human donor with low-grade glioma or glioblastoma, undergoing nonglioma brain surgery, or in good health (not recorded which). The source material was glioma tissue, nonneoplastic brain tissue, or PBMCs (not recorded which). The CDR3 region is CASSFDSRGELFF. The CDR3 bases are TGTGCCAGCAGCTTCGATTCACGTGGGGAGCTGTTTTTT.